Listed below are T cell receptor beta chains from one sample, sequenced in a study of blood T cell repertoires in COVID-19. Data came from immunoSEQ multiplex PCR; TCRdb stores just in-frame clones and leaves some out. Of about 120,000 clones listed, 90% are singletons. Sequenced: peripheral blood. Source of these receptors: a woman aged 55-70 years with COVID-19, enrolled during active disease. Both conserved end residues are trimmed from each CDR3. A D gene is named only where the DNA matches it firmly.

TRBD2,TRBJ2-1,TRBV7-2,ASSDPGLAGGYNEQF
-,TRBJ1-2,TRBV3-1/TRBV3-2,ASSQDQAGWHYGYT
-,TRBJ1-1,TRBV4-3,ASSQVDRWTEAF
-,TRBJ1-3,TRBV5-1,ASSLGGNSGNTIY
-,TRBJ2-7,TRBV20-1,SASFGEAKAYEQY
TRBD1,TRBJ2-7,TRBV4-1,ASSPVRDSVFSYEQY
-,TRBJ1-4,TRBV7-2,ASSPTGLNEKLF
-,TRBJ2-7,TRBV7-2,ASSLDRSYEQY
-,TRBJ1-2,TRBV6-6,ASSTRTEDYGYT
-,TRBJ1-3,TRBV7-2,ASSFLNTIY
-,TRBJ2-5,TRBV5-1,ASRLTGKNDETQY
-,TRBJ1-2,TRBV3-1/TRBV3-2,ASSQGPGGGYT
TRBD1,TRBJ2-1,TRBV7-3,ASSPGTGSDNEQF
-,TRBJ2-1,TRBV3-1/TRBV3-2,ASRPRAGNNEQF
TRBD1,TRBJ1-5,TRBV12-3/TRBV12-4,ASSFYRDSLVH
-,TRBJ1-4,TRBV29-1,SVFFSTDGGEKLF
TRBD2,TRBJ2-1,TRBV11-3,ASSSGGAGEQF
-,TRBJ1-2,TRBV3-1/TRBV3-2,ASSQVAGVSGYT
TRBD2,TRBJ2-1,TRBV9,ASSQDGGGVYEQF
TRBD1,TRBJ1-1,TRBV30,AWSRGQGGEAF
TRBD2,TRBJ2-5,TRBV3-1/TRBV3-2,ASSQGVERGAGETQY
TRBD2,TRBJ2-1,TRBV5-1,ASSLWGTSGDYNEQF
-,TRBJ2-4,TRBV4-1,ASSQDHAVLAKNIQY
-,TRBJ1-1,TRBV12-3/TRBV12-4,ASSFRGSTEAF
TRBD1,TRBJ1-1,TRBV23-1,ASSPLGVGDRTEAF
-,TRBJ1-5,TRBV6-5,ASRQQGYGNQPQH
TRBD1,TRBJ1-2,TRBV28,ASSLGGQGPHYGYT
TRBD2,TRBJ2-3,TRBV4-1,ASSRRLAGGSTDTQY
-,TRBJ2-2,TRBV18,ASSPASANTGELF
-,TRBJ1-2,TRBV11-2,ASSTRPSGWGYT
TRBD1,TRBJ1-2,TRBV7-9,ASSLDPFSRRQGVHGYT
TRBD1,TRBJ2-6,TRBV19,ASSTRGQNPAGANVLT
-,TRBJ1-1,TRBV11-2,ASSFFGGNTEAF
-,TRBJ1-6,TRBV7-3,ASSSEGAYNSPLH
-,TRBJ2-3,TRBV5-4,ASSLDGGTDTQY
TRBD2,TRBJ2-3,TRBV5-1,ASSFSHGLAGSTDTQY